A selection of T cell receptor beta chains follows, all from one sample in a study of blood T cell repertoires in COVID-19. Profiled with immunoSEQ multiplex PCR; TCRdb holds only in-frame clones, not every one. This sample yields 200,000 to 250,000 clones, of which around 90% are seen a single time; about 1.6% belongs to the top ten. Specimen: PBMCs or T cells enriched from blood (not recorded which). The receptors were sampled from a woman between 50 and 59 years old who had recovered from COVID-19. Each CDR3 is given with its conserved first and last residue. A D gene is named only where the DNA matches it firmly. Only part of the rows carry a size: once, few, many, or a class if the clone is expanded.

V: TRBV11-1
J: TRBJ2-2
size: -
D: -
CDR3: CASSLGSVGGELFF
DNA: TGTGCCAGCAGCCTAGGGAGTGTAGGCGGGGAGCTGTTTTTT

V: TRBV4-3
J: TRBJ2-1
size: -
D: -
CDR3: CASSQQGGNEQFF
DNA: TGCGCCAGCAGTCAACAGGGAGGCAATGAGCAGTTCTTC

V: TRBV30
J: TRBJ2-7
size: once
D: -
CDR3: CAWHHRDTYEQYF
DNA: TGTGCCTGGCACCACCGGGACACTTACGAGCAGTACTTC

V: TRBV5-4
J: TRBJ2-5
size: -
D: TRBD2
CDR3: CASSVAGGRETQYF
DNA: TGTGCCAGCAGCGTAGCGGGAGGGAGGGAGACCCAGTACTTC

V: TRBV5-1
J: TRBJ1-1
size: few
D: -
CDR3: CASSSDTFGTEAFF
DNA: TGCGCCAGCAGCTCGGACACTTTCGGCACTGAAGCTTTCTTT

V: TRBV5-1
J: TRBJ1-2
size: -
D: -
CDR3: CASSGESFYGYTF
DNA: TGCGCCAGCAGCGGGGAGTCGTTCTATGGCTACACCTTC

V: TRBV11-2
J: TRBJ2-2
size: once
D: TRBD2
CDR3: CASSQGLAGGPVTGELFF
DNA: TGTGCCAGCAGCCAGGGACTAGCGGGAGGGCCGGTCACCGGGGAGCTGTTTTTT

V: TRBV11-2
J: TRBJ2-7
size: once
D: -
CDR3: CASSLQRNSYEQYF
DNA: TGTGCCAGCAGCTTACAGCGGAACTCCTACGAGCAGTACTTC

V: TRBV2
J: TRBJ2-3
size: -
D: -
CDR3: CASTLVQPTDTQYF
DNA: TGTGCCAGCACGCTAGTCCAGCCCACAGATACGCAGTATTTT

V: TRBV15
J: TRBJ1-6
size: -
D: -
CDR3: CATSRDKAGGSPLHF
DNA: TGTGCCACCAGCAGAGATAAGGCAGGAGGGTCACCCCTCCACTTT

V: TRBV7-3
J: TRBJ2-1
size: once
D: TRBD2
CDR3: CASSSTPGLTYNEQFF
DNA: TGTGCCAGCAGCTCAACCCCGGGACTAACCTACAATGAGCAGTTCTTC

V: TRBV28
J: TRBJ2-7
size: -
D: TRBD1
CDR3: CASSQIKTGVVEQYF
DNA: TGTGCCAGCAGTCAAATAAAAACAGGGGTAGTCGAGCAGTACTTC

V: TRBV7-2
J: TRBJ1-6
size: -
D: TRBD1
CDR3: CASSSDRGNSPLHF
DNA: TGTGCCAGCAGCTCGGACAGGGGTAATTCACCCCTCCACTTT

V: TRBV30
J: TRBJ1-3
size: -
D: -
CDR3: CAWRPGAAGNTIYF
DNA: TGTGCCTGGAGGCCAGGGGCGGCTGGAAACACCATATATTTT

V: TRBV27
J: TRBJ1-4
size: -
D: TRBD1
CDR3: CASSFTGGAYNEKLFF
DNA: TGTGCCAGCAGTTTCACAGGGGGCGCATATAATGAAAAACTGTTTTTT

V: TRBV18
J: TRBJ1-5
size: -
D: TRBD1
CDR3: CASSPLGQGGQPQHF
DNA: TGTGCCAGCTCACCACTCGGACAGGGTGGTCAGCCCCAGCATTTT

V: TRBV19
J: TRBJ1-2
size: -
D: -
CDR3: CASNWEYGYTF
DNA: TGTGCCAGTAATTGGGAGTATGGCTACACCTTC

V: TRBV25-1
J: TRBJ2-5
size: few
D: TRBD1
CDR3: CATKGPGQLMEETQYF
DNA: TGTGCCACCAAGGGACCGGGACAGCTAATGGAAGAGACCCAGTACTTC

V: TRBV7-2
J: TRBJ1-3
size: -
D: -
CDR3: CASSLARAGSGNTIYF
DNA: TGTGCCAGCAGCTTAGCTCGGGCGGGGTCTGGAAACACCATATATTTT

V: TRBV6-4
J: TRBJ1-1
size: -
D: TRBD1
CDR3: CASSDSGAGGTEAFF
DNA: TGTGCCAGCAGTGACTCAGGGGCAGGGGGAACTGAAGCTTTCTTT

V: TRBV9
J: TRBJ2-3
size: -
D: -
CDR3: CASSVLSTDTQYF
DNA: TGTGCCAGCAGCGTCCTTAGCACAGATACGCAGTATTTT

V: TRBV9
J: TRBJ2-3
size: -
D: TRBD2
CDR3: CASSGTLAGASVVDTQYF
DNA: TGTGCCAGCAGCGGGACGTTAGCGGGAGCCTCTGTGGTCGATACGCAGTATTTT

V: TRBV7-9
J: TRBJ1-2
size: -
D: TRBD1
CDR3: CASSRDRGTEYSANYGYTF
DNA: TGTGCCAGCAGCCGGGATCGCGGGACAGAATATTCCGCTAACTATGGCTACACCTTC

V: TRBV5-6
J: TRBJ2-2
size: -
D: TRBD2
CDR3: CASSLVRAGDTGELFF
DNA: TGTGCCAGCAGCTTAGTTCGAGCGGGAGATACCGGGGAGCTGTTTTTT

V: TRBV11-3
J: TRBJ1-1
size: -
D: TRBD1
CDR3: CASSLGTDENTEAFF
DNA: TGTGCCAGCAGCCTTGGGACAGACGAGAACACTGAAGCTTTCTTT

V: TRBV5-1
J: TRBJ1-6
size: -
D: -
CDR3: CASSFWSSYNSPLHF
DNA: TGCGCCAGCAGCTTCTGGAGCTCCTATAATTCACCCCTCCACTTT

V: TRBV28
J: TRBJ1-2
size: -
D: -
CDR3: CASIQGSNYGYTF
DNA: TGTGCCAGCATACAGGGTTCGAACTATGGCTACACCTTC

V: TRBV2
J: TRBJ2-2
size: -
D: -
CDR3: CASSGQTNTGELFF
DNA: TGTGCCAGCAGTGGACAGACGAACACCGGGGAGCTGTTTTTT

V: TRBV7-2
J: TRBJ1-2
size: -
D: -
CDR3: CASRRDTAHGYTF
DNA: TGTGCCAGCAGACGGGACACAGCTCATGGCTACACCTTC

V: TRBV25-1
J: TRBJ1-1
size: -
D: -
CDR3: CASSDWGGAMPKAFF
DNA: TGTGCCAGCAGTGATTGGGGGGGGGCAATGCCGAAAGCTTTCTTT

V: TRBV7-9
J: TRBJ2-3
size: -
D: -
CDR3: CASSLSSWYRERDTDTQYF
DNA: TGTGCCAGCAGCTTATCGTCTTGGTACAGGGAAAGGGACACAGATACGCAGTATTTT

V: TRBV28
J: TRBJ2-1
size: -
D: TRBD2
CDR3: CASVGLADYNEQFF
DNA: TGTGCCAGCGTCGGACTAGCGGACTACAATGAGCAGTTCTTC

V: TRBV5-5
J: TRBJ2-7
size: -
D: TRBD2
CDR3: CASSRLAGGPREQYF
DNA: TGTGCCAGCAGCCGACTAGCGGGAGGGCCGCGGGAGCAGTACTTC

V: TRBV6-1
J: TRBJ1-2
size: -
D: -
CDR3: CASSESRGLPTYGYTF
DNA: TGTGCCAGCAGTGAATCGAGAGGACTACCGACTTATGGCTACACCTTC

V: TRBV6-5
J: TRBJ2-4
size: -
D: TRBD1
CDR3: CASNPDRGRFQYF
DNA: TGTGCCAGCAATCCGGACAGGGGGCGCTTTCAGTACTTC

V: TRBV27
J: TRBJ1-2
size: -
D: -
CDR3: CASSTNKGANYGYTF
DNA: TGTGCCAGCAGTACTAATAAGGGGGCTAACTATGGCTACACCTTC